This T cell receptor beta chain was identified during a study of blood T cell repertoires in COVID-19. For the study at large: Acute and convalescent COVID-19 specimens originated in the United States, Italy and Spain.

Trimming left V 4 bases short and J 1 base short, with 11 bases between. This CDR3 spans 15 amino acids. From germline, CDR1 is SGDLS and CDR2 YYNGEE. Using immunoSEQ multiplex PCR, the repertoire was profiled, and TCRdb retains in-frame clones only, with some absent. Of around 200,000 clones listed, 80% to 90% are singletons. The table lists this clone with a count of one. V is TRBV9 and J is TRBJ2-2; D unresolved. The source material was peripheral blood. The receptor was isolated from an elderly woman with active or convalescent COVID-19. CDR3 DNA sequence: TGTGCCAGCAGCCAGGTCGCAGGGAACACCGGGGAGCTGTTTTTT. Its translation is CASSQVAGNTGELFF. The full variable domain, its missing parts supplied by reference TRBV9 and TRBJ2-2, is DSGVTQTPKHLITATGQRVTLRCSPRSGDLSVYWYQQSLDQGLQFLIQYYNGEERAKGNILERFSAQQFPDLHSELNLSSLELGDSALYFCASSQVAGNTGELFFGEGSRLTVL.